The 5 T cell receptor beta chains listed next were all sequenced from one sample in a study of Ad26.COV2.S vaccination and SARS-CoV-2 variants. Treatment noted: about 20 received Ad26.COV2.S at low or high dose, single or two shots; 5 received placebo; per-sample allocation not given. Samples came from day 63 after the first vaccine or placebo injection. Profiled with immunoSEQ multiplex PCR; TCRdb holds only in-frame clones, not every one. The sample records approximately 410,000 clones, roughly 90% being singletons. The sequencing here drew on peripheral blood, taken in a trial of Ad26.COV2.S vaccine versus placebo. These receptors came from a person aged 18-65 years who received the Ad26.COV2.S COVID-19 vaccine or a placebo.

The V call is TRBV6-2 or TRBV6-3, the J call TRBJ2-7, with 7 bases matching TRBD1. Germline CDR1 is MNHEY and CDR2 is SVGEGT. V shed 2 bases, J shed 6 bases, and the junction held 16 bases outside the gene matches. This CDR3 comprises 17 residues. The chain's CDR3 is CASSYSEWDSFLGEQYF. In DNA form, the CDR3 reads TGTGCCAGCAGTTACAGCGAATGGGACAGCTTTTTGGGCGAGCAGTACTTC.

The chain is built from TRBV9 and TRBJ2-2; a possible D gene is TRBD1 (6 bases). The germline gives CDR1 SGDLS, CDR2 YYNGEE. The CDR3 spans 15 residues. Trimming took 4 bases from V and 4 from J, leaving 14 bases between them. The CDR3 sequence is CASSSQGPITGELFF. CDR3 nucleotides: TGTGCCAGCAGCTCACAGGGCCCGATCACCGGGGAGCTGTTTTTT.

The rearrangement joins TRBV24-1 to TRBJ2-3; perhaps D is TRBD1 or TRBD2 (5 bases each). The V gene lost 3 bases and the J gene lost 5 bases, with 14 bases spanning the gap. Germline V CDR1 and CDR2: KGHDR, SFDVKD. CDR3 size: 15 residues. The CDR3 sequence is CATSDTSRGRDTQYF. In DNA, the CDR3 is TGTGCCACCAGTGATACCTCGAGGGGACGAGATACGCAGTATTTT.

The rearrangement uses TRBV4-3 and TRBJ1-2, with D perhaps matching TRBD1 (5 bases). Looked up from germline, CDR1 is LGHNA and CDR2 is YSLEER. This CDR3 region has 17 residues. Trimming cost V 1 base and J 1 base, with 16 bases left between them. CDR3 in amino acids: CASSQGPGQLSNYGYTF. The CDR3 region has the DNA TGCGCCAGCAGCCAAGGCCCAGGACAACTAAGTAACTATGGCTACACCTTC.

The rearrangement links TRBV5-5 to TRBJ2-7; D gene ambiguous. Germline assignment: CDR1 SGHKS and CDR2 YYEKEE (reference sequence). The CDR3 has 14 amino acids. V was clipped by 2 bases and J by 0 bases, with 9 bases between them. This CDR3 is CASSFRSDSYEQYF. The CDR3, as DNA: TGTGCCAGCAGCTTTAGGTCAGACTCCTACGAGCAGTACTTC.